Below, 32 T cell receptor beta chains from the same sample are listed, as sequenced in a study of CD8+ T cells in alopecia areata. Once RNA had been extracted, it was reverse transcribed into cDNA to act as the sequencing template. Data came from immunoSEQ multiplex PCR; TCRdb stores just in-frame clones and leaves some out. The sample has some 180,000 clones, around 63% seen once; the top ten hold under 2%. Sample: CD4+ T cells sorted from blood, taken at week 0. These receptors were collected from a human donor with alopecia areata.

This sequence joins TRBV5-6 and TRBJ2-5; TRBD1 aligns across 8 bases. The germline V gene encodes CDR1 SGHDT and CDR2 YYEEEE. CDR3 size: 15 residues. Trimming cost V 3 bases and J 5 bases; bases outside gene matches: 9. The CDR3 loop reads CASSWGQVYSETQYF. CDR3 bases: TGTGCCAGCAGCTGGGGACAGGTTTATTCGGAGACCCAGTACTTC.

V gene TRBV28 combines with J gene TRBJ1-1, with TRBD1 as a possible D gene (5 bases). Germline V lookup: CDR1 MDHEN, CDR2 SYDVKM. CDR3 length equals 13 residues. V lost 6 bases and J lost 7, with 15 bases in between. The CDR3 protein is CASSLGQNFEAFF. For the CDR3, the DNA is TGTGCCAGCAGCCTTGGACAAAACTTTGAAGCTTTCTTT.

The chain combines TRBV5-1 with TRBJ2-5; D perhaps matches TRBD2 (6 bases). The germline V gene encodes CDR1 SGHRS and CDR2 YFSETQ. The CDR3 extends over 14 amino acids. Trimming removed 2 bases from V and 3 bases from J, with 11 bases in between. The chain's CDR3 is CASSFGGTEETQYF. The CDR3 bases are TGCGCCAGCAGCTTTGGGGGGACTGAAGAGACCCAGTACTTC.

CDR3 amino acids: CASTDRGRTGELFF. The DNA of the CDR3 is TGTGCCAGCACCGACAGGGGACGCACCGGGGAGCTGTTTTTT. The chain has TRBV6-5 and TRBJ2-2; 8 bases are shared with TRBD1. There are 14 residues in the CDR3. V lost 7 bases and J lost 4; bases outside the gene matches: 5. Germline CDR1 is MNHEY and CDR2 is SVGAGI.

The rearrangement uses TRBV5-1 and TRBJ1-6; D gene unclear. From germline, CDR1 is SGHRS and CDR2 YFSETQ. Deletions cut 2 bases from V and 8 bases from J, with 14 bases between. CDR3 length equals 15 residues. The DNA for the CDR3 is TGCGCCAGCAGCTTCAATCCCTCGAAGGATTCACCCCTCCACTTT. It is translated as CASSFNPSKDSPLHF.

The chain has TRBV25-1 and TRBJ2-3; weak D call: TRBD2 (7 bases). CDR1 and CDR2 from the germline V gene are MGHDK and SYGVNS. The CDR3 is 15 amino acids. V lost 7 bases, J lost 2 bases, and 16 bases lay in between. The CDR3 region has the DNA TGTGCCAGCACATGGGGGCGGGGGCCCACAGATACGCAGTATTTT. Its protein product is CASTWGRGPTDTQYF.

This clone came up once. The V gene is TRBV29-1, the J gene TRBJ2-7; no clear D gene. V was shortened by 6 bases and J by 1 base, with 13 bases between the two germline ends. This CDR3 has 13 residues. Germline CDR1 reads SQVTM; CDR2 reads ANQGSEA. The chain's CDR3 is CSVARPLSYEQYF. CDR3 nucleotides: TGCAGCGTCGCCCGGCCACTATCCTACGAGCAGTACTTC.

This clone occurred a few times. The chain combines TRBV19 with TRBJ1-6; D is ambiguous. CDR1 LNHDA and CDR2 SQIVND come from the germline V gene (reference sequence). V was pared by 9 bases and J by 7 bases, with 16 bases between. The CDR3 is 14 amino acids. The CDR3 bases are TGTGCCAGCAACACCATCCAACAGAATTCACCCCTCCACTTT. Protein sequence: CASNTIQQNSPLHF.

This chain joins TRBV7-9 and TRBJ2-7; D is ambiguous. CDR1 SEHNR and CDR2 FQNEAQ come from the germline V gene (reference sequence). The CDR3 has 14 residues. V was trimmed by 2 bases and J by 4 bases, leaving 12 bases between them. The CDR3 nucleotides are TGTGCCAGCAGCTTAATCCCCCAAAATTACGAGCAGTACTTC. Its protein product is CASSLIPQNYEQYF.

The V and J genes are TRBV20-1 and TRBJ2-1; D uncertain. Per germline, CDR1 DFQATT and CDR2 SNEGSKA (reference sequence). V was pared by 5 bases and J by 5 bases, with 4 bases between. This CDR3 is built from 10 residues. The CDR3 DNA is TGCAGTGCTGATAACAATGAGCAGTTCTTC. This gives the protein CSADNNEQFF.

This clone was counted a few times. The chain employs TRBV4-3 and TRBJ1-4, with D tentatively TRBD1 (5 bases). CDR3 length equals 15 residues. Germline lookup yields CDR1 LGHNA and CDR2 YSLEER. The V and J ends lost 0 bases and 5 bases respectively, with 10 bases between them. This CDR3 is CASSQDYRLNEKLFF. The CDR3 DNA follows: TGCGCCAGCAGCCAAGACTACAGGCTAAATGAAAAACTGTTTTTT.

This clone was seen only a few times. The genes are TRBV5-1 and TRBJ1-4, with no clear D. Germline assignment: CDR1 SGHRS and CDR2 YFSETQ. With 5 bases removed from V and 0 bases from J, the gap between germline ends came to 8 bases. CDR3 length equals 14 residues. DNA of the CDR3: TGCGCCAGCAGTCAGGATACAACTAATGAAAAACTGTTTTTT. This codes for CASSQDTTNEKLFF.

This sequence joins TRBV29-1 and TRBJ1-1; D might be TRBD1 (5 bases). The germline V and J ends were trimmed by 4 bases and 6 bases, with 15 bases remaining between them. The CDR3 length is 13 residues. Germline CDR1 and CDR2: SQVTM and ANQGSEA. The CDR3 here is CSVAEGTRAEAFF. DNA of the CDR3: TGCAGCGTTGCTGAGGGGACCAGGGCTGAAGCTTTCTTT. The variable domain in full, with the rest retrieved from reference TRBV29-1 and TRBJ1-1, is SAVISQKPSRDICQRGTSLTIQCQVDSQVTMMFWYRQQPGQSLTLIATANQGSEATYESGFVIDKFPISRPNLTFSTLTVSNMSPEDSSIYLCSVAEGTRAEAFFGQGTRLTVV.

The chain combines TRBV4-3 with TRBJ2-7, with a weak D call TRBD2 (6 bases). The V and J ends lost 1 base and 8 bases respectively, with 12 bases between them. There are 13 residues in the CDR3. In germline, CDR1 is LGHNA, CDR2 YSLEER. This CDR3 reads CASSQGDGGKQYF. As DNA, the CDR3 is TGCGCCAGCAGCCAAGGTGACGGGGGAAAGCAGTACTTC.

CDR3 nucleotide sequence: TGTGCCAGCAGTTTATTAGGCCGCTCCTACGAGCAGTACTTC. Amino acid sequence: CASSLLGRSYEQYF. The rearrangement joins TRBV27 to TRBJ2-7; D remains unclear. Germline V lookup: CDR1 MNHEY, CDR2 SMNVEV (reference sequence). The CDR3 totals 14 residues. V was trimmed by 1 base and J by 0 bases, leaving 7 bases between them.

This clone was picked up one time. V usage is TRBV27 and J usage is TRBJ2-2; 7 bases map to TRBD2. Germline CDR1 MNHEY, CDR2 SMNVEV (reference sequence). Unmatched junction bases numbered 5, after V lost 0 bases and J lost 7 bases. There are 15 residues in the CDR3. The CDR3 DNA reads as TGTGCCAGCAGTTTATCGATGGGAGGGTTCGGGGAGCTGTTTTTT. Amino acid sequence: CASSLSMGGFGELFF.

The V gene is TRBV27, the J gene TRBJ2-5; TRBD2 agrees at 15 bases. Germline loops: CDR1 MNHEY, CDR2 SMNVEV (reference sequence). J lost 6 bases, V lost 5 bases, and 10 bases had no gene match. The CDR3 extends over 17 amino acids. The CDR3 sequence: CASSPMGLAGGSKTQYF. The CDR3 DNA sequence: TGTGCCAGCAGTCCGATGGGACTAGCGGGGGGTAGTAAGACCCAGTACTTC.

The chain recombines TRBV10-3 with TRBJ2-3; D is undetermined. The length of the CDR3 is 15 residues. Germline V gives CDR1 ENHRY, CDR2 SYGVKD. The ends were cut back, 10 bases at V and 4 bases at J, with 21 bases in the middle. The chain's CDR3 is CATQDRVGNPDTQYF. Written as DNA, the CDR3 is TGTGCCACCCAGGATCGAGTGGGTAACCCAGATACGCAGTATTTT.

The chain joins TRBV4-3 to TRBJ2-3; D not certain. This CDR3 spans 12 amino acids. CDR1 and CDR2 from the germline V gene are LGHNA and YSLEER. Trimming pared 1 base from V and 8 bases from J, leaving 7 bases between. The CDR3 DNA is TGCGCCAGCAGCCAAGCCCGTGGTACGCAGTATTTT. This sequence encodes CASSQARGTQYF.

The V gene is TRBV29-1, the J gene TRBJ1-2, with a tentative D call TRBD1 (6 bases). V was clipped by 0 bases and J by 4 bases, with 12 bases between them. The CDR3 extends over 14 amino acids. Germline values: CDR1 SQVTM, CDR2 ANQGSEA. The CDR3 loop is CSVEDQGQIYGYTF. The CDR3 DNA is TGCAGCGTTGAAGATCAAGGACAGATCTATGGCTACACCTTC.

The rearrangement joins TRBV29-1 to TRBJ2-1; 9 nucleotides align to TRBD1. Looked up from germline, CDR1 is SQVTM and CDR2 is ANQGSEA. This CDR3 comprises 12 residues. J was trimmed by 7 bases and V by 4 bases; bases with no gene match: 2. The DNA for the CDR3 is TGCAGCGTTGTACAGGGGGCAAATGAGCAGTTCTTC. Amino acids: CSVVQGANEQFF.

The rearrangement joins TRBV4-3 to TRBJ1-5, with D uncertain. V was shortened by 1 base and J by 7 bases, with 20 bases between the two germline ends. This CDR3 has 17 residues. Germline V gene data show CDR1 as LGHNA and CDR2 as YSLEER. CDR3 sequence (DNA): TGCGCCAGCAGCCAAGTAGAGGGCAGACAAGTAGGGCAGCCCCAGCATTTT. Protein sequence: CASSQVEGRQVGQPQHF.

Only a few counts were recorded for this clone. This rearrangement joins TRBV7-2 to TRBJ2-7; 7 bases match TRBD2. The CDR3 totals 15 residues. Looked up from germline, CDR1 is SGHTA and CDR2 is FQGNSA. The J segment lost 6 bases and the V segment lost 1 base, leaving 9 bases of the junction unmatched. The CDR3 spells CASSLGRTRAIEQYF. The CDR3 nucleotides read TGTGCCAGCAGCTTAGGGAGGACTAGAGCCATCGAGCAGTACTTC.

This clone has just a few counts. The V call is TRBV12-5, the J call TRBJ2-1; D not certain. Germline V gives CDR1 LGHNT, CDR2 FRNRAP. V shed 6 bases and J shed 4 bases, with 4 bases lying between them. There are 11 residues in the CDR3. The CDR3 reads CASGLYNEQFF. The CDR3 nucleotides are TGTGCTAGTGGCCTTTACAATGAGCAGTTCTTC.

Here the CDR3 DNA reads TGTGCCAGCAGCTCCGCTCGCCGAGAGGTCAAAAACATTCAGTACTTC. It translates to CASSSARREVKNIQYF. The chain joins TRBV5-6 to TRBJ2-4; D unresolved. Germline V gene data show CDR1 as SGHDT and CDR2 as YYEEEE. Trimming took 3 bases from V and 3 from J, leaving 16 bases between them. CDR3 length: 16 amino acids.

The chain is built from TRBV23-1 and TRBJ1-6; D possibly corresponds to TRBD1 (6 bases). TRBV23-1 is marked as an open reading frame, function uncertain. Between the trimmed V and J ends, which lost 0 bases and 4 bases, there was a span of 22 bases. CDR3 length: 20 amino acids. The CDR3 loop is CASSQSQPYGTRAYNSPLHF. CDR3 nucleotide sequence: TGCGCCAGCAGTCAATCCCAACCCTACGGGACAAGGGCTTATAATTCACCCCTCCACTTT.

Only a few counts were recorded for this clone. This sample also contains other DNA sequences that code for the same CDR3. This chain links TRBV9 with TRBJ2-3; possibly TRBD1 for D (6 bases). Germline V CDR1 and CDR2: SGDLS, YYNGEE. Trimming took 6 bases from V and 3 from J, leaving 14 bases between them. The CDR3 totals 14 residues. CDR3: CASKGTGSTDTQYF. The CDR3 DNA sequence: TGTGCCAGCAAGGGTACAGGGAGTACAGATACGCAGTATTTT.

The CDR3 nucleotides are TGTGCCTGGAGGAGATGGACCACTGGAAACACCATATATTTT. This sequence encodes CAWRRWTTGNTIYF. The V and J genes are TRBV30 and TRBJ1-3; unclear D gene. The ends were cut back, 3 bases at V and 2 bases at J, with 11 bases in the middle. This CDR3 spans 14 amino acids. The germline CDR1 and CDR2 sequences are GTSNPN and SVGIG (reference sequence).

V usage is TRBV11-1 and J usage is TRBJ1-6; D uncertain. CDR3 size: 15 residues. Trimming pared 2 bases from V and 6 bases from J, leaving 11 bases between. The germline CDR1 and CDR2 sequences are SGHAT and FQDESV (reference sequence). The CDR3: CASSLPAGINSPLHF. The CDR3, as DNA: TGTGCCAGCAGCTTACCGGCAGGAATTAATTCACCCCTCCACTTT.

The J gene is TRBJ2-1, the V gene TRBV12-5; TRBD2 is a possible D gene (7 bases). Looked up from germline, CDR1 is LGHNT and CDR2 is FRNRAP. The CDR3 consists of 14 residues. Trimming pared 5 bases from V and 10 bases from J, leaving 18 bases between. In nucleotides, the CDR3 is TGTGCTAGTGGTCACGGGGGGCTGGGGCCCGAGCAGTTCTTC. This sequence encodes CASGHGGLGPEQFF. The complete variable domain, with remaining parts taken from reference TRBV12-5 and TRBJ2-1, reads DARVTQTPRHKVTEMGQEVTMRCQPILGHNTVFWYRQTMMQGLELLAYFRNRAPLDDSGMPKDRFSAEMPDATLATLKIQPSEPRDSAVYFCASGHGGLGPEQFFGPGTRLTVL.

This clone was seen a single time. The chain combines TRBV15 with TRBJ2-3, with 7 bases that match TRBD2. V shed 3 bases and J 2 bases; nucleotides not matched to a gene: 8. The CDR3 loop spans 16 amino acids. Germline-derived CDR1 and CDR2 are LNHNV and YYDKDF (reference sequence). In nucleotides, the CDR3 is TGTGCCACCAGCAGTGGGAGGGTTGAGTTCACAGATACGCAGTATTTT. Protein product: CATSSGRVEFTDTQYF.

The chain recombines TRBV29-1 with TRBJ2-1; 11 bases line up with TRBD2. Germline values: CDR1 SQVTM, CDR2 ANQGSEA. The CDR3 runs to 16 residues. Unmatched junction bases numbered 8, after V lost 6 bases and J lost 1 base. The CDR3 DNA sequence: TGCAGCGTCGGAAAACCTAGCGGGGGGTCCTACAATGAGCAGTTCTTC. It translates to CSVGKPSGGSYNEQFF.